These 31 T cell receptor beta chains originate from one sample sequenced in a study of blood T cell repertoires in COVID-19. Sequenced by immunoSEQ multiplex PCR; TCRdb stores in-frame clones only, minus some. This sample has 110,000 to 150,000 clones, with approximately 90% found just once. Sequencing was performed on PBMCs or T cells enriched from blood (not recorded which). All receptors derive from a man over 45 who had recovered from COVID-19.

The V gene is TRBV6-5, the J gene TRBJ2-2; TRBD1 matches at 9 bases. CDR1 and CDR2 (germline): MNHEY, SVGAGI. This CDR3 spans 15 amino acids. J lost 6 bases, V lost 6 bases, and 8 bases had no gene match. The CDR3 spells CASRWDREGSGELFF. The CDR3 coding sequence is TGTGCCAGCAGATGGGACAGGGAGGGCTCCGGGGAGCTGTTTTTT.

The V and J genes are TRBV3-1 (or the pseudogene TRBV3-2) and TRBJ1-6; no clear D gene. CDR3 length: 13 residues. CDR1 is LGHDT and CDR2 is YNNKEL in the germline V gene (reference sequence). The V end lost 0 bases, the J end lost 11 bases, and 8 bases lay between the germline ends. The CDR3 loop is CASSQDKWPPLHF. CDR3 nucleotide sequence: TGTGCCAGCAGCCAAGATAAATGGCCACCCCTCCACTTT.

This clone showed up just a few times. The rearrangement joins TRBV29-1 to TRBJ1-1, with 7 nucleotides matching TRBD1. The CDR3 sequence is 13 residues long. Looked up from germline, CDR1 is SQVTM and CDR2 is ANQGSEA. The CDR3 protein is CTGFRTGNTEAFF. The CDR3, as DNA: TGCACCGGGTTTAGGACAGGGAACACTGAAGCTTTCTTT.

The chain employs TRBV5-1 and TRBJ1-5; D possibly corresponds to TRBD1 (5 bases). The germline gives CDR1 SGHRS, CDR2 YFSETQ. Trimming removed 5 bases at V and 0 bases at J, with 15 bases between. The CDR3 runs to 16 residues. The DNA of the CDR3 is TGCGCCAGCAGAAGAGGAGGGGTTGATAGCAATCAGCCCCAGCATTTT. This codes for CASRRGGVDSNQPQHF.

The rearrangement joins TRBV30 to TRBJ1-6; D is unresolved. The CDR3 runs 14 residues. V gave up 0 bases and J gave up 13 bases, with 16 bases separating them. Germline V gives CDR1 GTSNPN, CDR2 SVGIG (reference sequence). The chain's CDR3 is CAWSVPGRVIPLHF. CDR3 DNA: TGTGCCTGGAGTGTACCGGGTCGCGTTATCCCCCTCCACTTT. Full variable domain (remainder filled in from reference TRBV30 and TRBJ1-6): SQTIHQWPATLVQPVGSPLSLECTVEGTSNPNLYWYRQAAGRGLQLLFYSVGIGQISSEVPQNLSASRPQDRQFILSSKKLLLSDSGFYLCAWSVPGRVIPLHFGNGTRLTVT.

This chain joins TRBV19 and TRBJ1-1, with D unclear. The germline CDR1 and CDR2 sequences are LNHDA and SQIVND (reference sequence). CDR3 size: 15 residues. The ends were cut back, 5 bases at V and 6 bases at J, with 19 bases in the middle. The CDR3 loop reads CASSYPGVTGPEAFF. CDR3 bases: TGTGCCAGTAGTTACCCCGGGGTAACGGGCCCTGAAGCTTTCTTT.

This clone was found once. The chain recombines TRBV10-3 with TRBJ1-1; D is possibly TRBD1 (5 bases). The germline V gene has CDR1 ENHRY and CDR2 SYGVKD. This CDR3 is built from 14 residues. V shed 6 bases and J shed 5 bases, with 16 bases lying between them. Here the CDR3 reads CAIRGDFMTTEAFF. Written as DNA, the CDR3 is TGTGCCATCAGGGGGGACTTTATGACAACTGAAGCTTTCTTT.

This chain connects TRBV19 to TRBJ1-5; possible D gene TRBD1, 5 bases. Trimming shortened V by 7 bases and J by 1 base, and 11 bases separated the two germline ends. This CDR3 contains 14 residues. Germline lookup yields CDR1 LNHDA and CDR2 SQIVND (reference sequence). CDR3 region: CASTLRGSNQPQHF. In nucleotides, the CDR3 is TGTGCCAGTACCCTGCGGGGGAGCAATCAGCCCCAGCATTTT.

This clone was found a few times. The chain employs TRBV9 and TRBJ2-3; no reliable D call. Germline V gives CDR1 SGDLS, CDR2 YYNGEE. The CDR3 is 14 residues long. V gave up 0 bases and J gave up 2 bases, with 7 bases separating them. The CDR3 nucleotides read TGTGCCAGCAGCGTAGATAGTAACACAGATACGCAGTATTTT. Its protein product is CASSVDSNTDTQYF.

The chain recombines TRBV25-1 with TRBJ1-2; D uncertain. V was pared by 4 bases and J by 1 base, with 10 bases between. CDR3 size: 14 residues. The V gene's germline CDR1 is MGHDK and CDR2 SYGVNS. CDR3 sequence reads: CASSAARNNYGYTF. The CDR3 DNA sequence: TGTGCCAGCAGTGCGGCTAGGAATAACTATGGCTACACCTTC.

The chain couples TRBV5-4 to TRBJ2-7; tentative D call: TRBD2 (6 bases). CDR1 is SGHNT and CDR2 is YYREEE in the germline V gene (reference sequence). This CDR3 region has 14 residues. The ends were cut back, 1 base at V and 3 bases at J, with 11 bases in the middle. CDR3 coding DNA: TGTGCCAGCAGCTTGTCGGGAGAGCTCTACGAGCAGTACGTC. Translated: CASSLSGELYEQYV.

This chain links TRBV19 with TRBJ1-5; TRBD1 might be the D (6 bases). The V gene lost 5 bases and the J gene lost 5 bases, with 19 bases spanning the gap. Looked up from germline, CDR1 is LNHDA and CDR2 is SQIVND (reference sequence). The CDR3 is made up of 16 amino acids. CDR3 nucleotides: TGTGCCAGTAGTGCAGAACCACAGGGAAGCTATCAGCCCCAGCATTTT. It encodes CASSAEPQGSYQPQHF. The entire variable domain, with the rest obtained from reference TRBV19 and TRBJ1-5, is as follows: DGGITQSPKYLFRKEGQNVTLSCEQNLNHDAMYWYRQDPGQGLRLIYYSQIVNDFQKGDIAEGYSVSREKKESFPLTVTSAQKNPTAFYLCASSAEPQGSYQPQHFGDGTRLSIL.

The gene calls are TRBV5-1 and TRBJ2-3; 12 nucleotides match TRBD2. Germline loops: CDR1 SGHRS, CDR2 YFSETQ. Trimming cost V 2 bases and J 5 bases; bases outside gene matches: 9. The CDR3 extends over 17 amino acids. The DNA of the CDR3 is TGCGCCAGCAGCTTCCTTCCACTAGCGGGAGGAGGAGATACGCAGTATTTT. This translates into CASSFLPLAGGGDTQYF.

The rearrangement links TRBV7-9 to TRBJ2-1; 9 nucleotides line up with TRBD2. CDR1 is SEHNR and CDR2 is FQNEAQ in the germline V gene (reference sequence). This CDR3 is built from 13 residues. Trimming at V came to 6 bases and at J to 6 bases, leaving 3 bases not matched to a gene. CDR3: CASSGLASNEQFF. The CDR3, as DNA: TGTGCCAGCAGTGGACTAGCGAGCAATGAGCAGTTCTTC.

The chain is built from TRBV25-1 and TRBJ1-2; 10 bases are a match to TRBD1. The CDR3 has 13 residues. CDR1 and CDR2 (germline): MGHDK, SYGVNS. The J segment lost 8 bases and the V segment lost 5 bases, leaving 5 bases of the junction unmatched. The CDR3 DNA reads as TGTGCCAGCAGTCGACAGGGGGCGGAAGGCTACACCTTC. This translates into CASSRQGAEGYTF.

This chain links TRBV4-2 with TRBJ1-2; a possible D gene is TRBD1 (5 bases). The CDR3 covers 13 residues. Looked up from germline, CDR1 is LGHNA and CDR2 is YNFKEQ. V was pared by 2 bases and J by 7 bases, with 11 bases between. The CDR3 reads CASSQSGLRGYTF. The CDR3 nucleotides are TGTGCCAGCAGCCAATCAGGGCTGCGTGGCTACACCTTC.

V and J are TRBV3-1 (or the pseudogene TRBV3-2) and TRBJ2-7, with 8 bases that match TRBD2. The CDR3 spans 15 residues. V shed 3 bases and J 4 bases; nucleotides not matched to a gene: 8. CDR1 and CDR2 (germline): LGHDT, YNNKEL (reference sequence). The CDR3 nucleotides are TGTGCCAGCAGCCAGAAGGTAGCTAGCGGGTACGAGCAGTACGTC. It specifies CASSQKVASGYEQYV.

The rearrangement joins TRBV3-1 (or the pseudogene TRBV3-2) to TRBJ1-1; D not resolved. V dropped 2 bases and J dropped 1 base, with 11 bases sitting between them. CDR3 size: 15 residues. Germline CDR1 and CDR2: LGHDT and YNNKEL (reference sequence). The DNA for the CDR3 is TGTGCCAGCAGCCAATCTTCGACGGGGAACACTGAAGCTTTCTTT. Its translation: CASSQSSTGNTEAFF.

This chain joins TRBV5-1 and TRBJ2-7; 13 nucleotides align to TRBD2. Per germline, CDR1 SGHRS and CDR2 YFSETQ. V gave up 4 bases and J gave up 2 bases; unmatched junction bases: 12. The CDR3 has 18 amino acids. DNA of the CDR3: TGCGCCAGCAGCGCAACGGGGACTAGCGGGAACTTCCCCTACGAGCAGTACTTC. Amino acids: CASSATGTSGNFPYEQYF.

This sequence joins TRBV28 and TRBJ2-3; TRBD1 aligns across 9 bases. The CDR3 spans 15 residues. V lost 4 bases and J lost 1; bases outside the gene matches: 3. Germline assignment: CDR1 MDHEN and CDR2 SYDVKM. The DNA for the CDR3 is TGTGCCAGCAGTTCACAGGGGGCCCGCACAGATACGCAGTATTTT. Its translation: CASSSQGARTDTQYF.

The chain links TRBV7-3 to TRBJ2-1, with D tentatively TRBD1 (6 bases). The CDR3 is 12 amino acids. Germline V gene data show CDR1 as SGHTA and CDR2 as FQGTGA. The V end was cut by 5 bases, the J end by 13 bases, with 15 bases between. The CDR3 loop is CASSPSGTPQFF. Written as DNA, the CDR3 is TGTGCCAGCAGCCCATCCGGGACACCCCAGTTCTTC.

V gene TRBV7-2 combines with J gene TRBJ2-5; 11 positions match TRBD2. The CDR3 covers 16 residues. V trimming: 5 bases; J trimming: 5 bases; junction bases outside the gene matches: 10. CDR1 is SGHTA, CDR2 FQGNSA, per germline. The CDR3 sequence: CASSRVAGGPWETQYF. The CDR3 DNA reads TGTGCCAGCAGCCGGGTAGCGGGGGGGCCGTGGGAGACCCAGTACTTC.

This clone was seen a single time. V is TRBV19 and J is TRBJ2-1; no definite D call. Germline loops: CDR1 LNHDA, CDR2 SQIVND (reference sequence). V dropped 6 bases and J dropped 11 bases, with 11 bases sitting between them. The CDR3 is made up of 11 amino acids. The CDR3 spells CASSGRGQQFF. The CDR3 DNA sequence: TGTGCCAGTAGCGGAAGAGGTCAGCAGTTCTTC.

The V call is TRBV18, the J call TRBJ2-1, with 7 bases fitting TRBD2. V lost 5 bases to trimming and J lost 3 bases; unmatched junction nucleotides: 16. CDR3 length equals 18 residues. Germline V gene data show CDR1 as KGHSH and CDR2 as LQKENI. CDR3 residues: CASSVTSDTLSNYNEQFF. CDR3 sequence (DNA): TGTGCCAGCTCAGTTACTAGCGACACACTTTCGAACTACAATGAGCAGTTCTTC.

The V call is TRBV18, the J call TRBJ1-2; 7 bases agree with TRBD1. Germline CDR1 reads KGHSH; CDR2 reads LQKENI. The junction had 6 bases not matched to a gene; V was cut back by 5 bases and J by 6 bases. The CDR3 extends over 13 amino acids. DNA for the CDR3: TGTGCCAGCTCATTGGACAGGCCAGATGGCTACACCTTC. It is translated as CASSLDRPDGYTF. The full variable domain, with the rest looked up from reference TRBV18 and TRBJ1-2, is NAGVMQNPRHLVRRRGQEARLRCSPMKGHSHVYWYRQLPEEGLKFMVYLQKENIIDESGMPKERFSAEFPKEGPSILRIQQVVRGDSAAYFCASSLDRPDGYTFGSGTRLTVV.

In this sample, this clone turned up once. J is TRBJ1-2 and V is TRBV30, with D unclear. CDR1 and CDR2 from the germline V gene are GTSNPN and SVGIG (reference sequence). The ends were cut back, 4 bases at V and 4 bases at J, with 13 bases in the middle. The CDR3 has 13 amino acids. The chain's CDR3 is CAWNSEVLYGYTF. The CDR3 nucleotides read TGTGCCTGGAACTCGGAGGTTCTCTATGGCTACACCTTC.

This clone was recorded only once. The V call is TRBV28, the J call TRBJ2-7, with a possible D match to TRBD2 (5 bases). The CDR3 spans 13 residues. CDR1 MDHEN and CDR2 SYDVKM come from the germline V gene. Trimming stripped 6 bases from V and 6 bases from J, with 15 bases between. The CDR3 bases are TGTGCCAGCAGATCGCAACTAGTTGGCGAGCAGTACTTC. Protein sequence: CASRSQLVGEQYF. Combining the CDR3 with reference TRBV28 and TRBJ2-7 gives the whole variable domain DVKVTQSSRYLVKRTGEKVFLECVQDMDHENMFWYRQDPGLGLRLIYFSYDVKMKEKGDIPEGYSVSREKKERFSLILESASTNQTSMYLCASRSQLVGEQYFGPGTRLTVT.

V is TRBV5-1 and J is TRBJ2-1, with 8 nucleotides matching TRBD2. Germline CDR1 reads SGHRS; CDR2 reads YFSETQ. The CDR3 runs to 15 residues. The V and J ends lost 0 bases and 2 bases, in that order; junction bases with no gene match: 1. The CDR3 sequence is CASSLGTSTYNEQFF. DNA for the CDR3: TGCGCCAGCAGCTTGGGGACTAGCACCTACAATGAGCAGTTCTTC.

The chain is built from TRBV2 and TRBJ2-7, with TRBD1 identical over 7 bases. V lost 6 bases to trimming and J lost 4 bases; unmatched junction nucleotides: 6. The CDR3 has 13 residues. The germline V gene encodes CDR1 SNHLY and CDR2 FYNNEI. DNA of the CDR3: TGTGCCAGCAGGGTCGGGACAGAATACGAGCAGTACTTC. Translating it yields CASRVGTEYEQYF.

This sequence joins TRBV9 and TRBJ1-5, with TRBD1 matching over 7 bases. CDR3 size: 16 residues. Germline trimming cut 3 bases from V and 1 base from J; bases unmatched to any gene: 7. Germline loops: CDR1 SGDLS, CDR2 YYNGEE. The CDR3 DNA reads TGTGCCAGCAGCGATTACAGGGGAGTGAGCAATCAGCCCCAGCATTTT. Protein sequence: CASSDYRGVSNQPQHF.

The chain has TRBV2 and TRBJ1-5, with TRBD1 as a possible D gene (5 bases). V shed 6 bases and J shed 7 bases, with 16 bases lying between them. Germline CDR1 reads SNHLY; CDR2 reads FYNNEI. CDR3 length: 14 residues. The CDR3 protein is CASSSGGERQPQHF. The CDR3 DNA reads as TGTGCCAGCAGCTCGGGGGGGGAGAGACAGCCCCAGCATTTT.